This TCR beta chain was sequenced in a study of blood T cell repertoires in COVID-19. For the study at large: Samples of COVID-19 (acute and convalescent) were obtained from the United States, Italy and Spain. PBMCs, B-cell-depleted T cells, or T cells provided the cDNA or gDNA that made up the material.

Trimming removed 4 bases from V and 2 bases from J, with 18 bases in between. The CDR3 loop spans 17 amino acids. Germline CDR1 SGHNT, CDR2 YYREEE (reference sequence). Method: immunoSEQ multiplex PCR; TCRdb's copy keeps in-frame clones and lacks some. The sample lists 89,000 or so clones; around 85% were seen once. The sequence was obtained from a human donor in a cohort sampled during active COVID-19. Sequenced material: peripheral blood. The genes are TRBV5-4 and TRBJ2-2, with a weak D call TRBD2 (7 bases). The CDR3 sequence is CASSPLAGGLNTGELFF. DNA for the CDR3: TGTGCCAGCAGCCCCCTTGCCGGGGGGCTTAACACCGGGGAGCTGTTTTTT.